This TCR beta chain was recovered during a study of T cell responses to AZD1222 COVID-19 vaccine. Findings of the study overall: Dominant CD4 TCR responses targeted spike regions 160-218 and 743-854.

A word on this clone: Its antigen remains unidentified.

Looked up from germline, CDR1 is LGHDT and CDR2 is YNNKEL (reference sequence). This CDR3 has 12 residues. Trimming removed 2 bases from V and 6 bases from J, with 4 bases in between. TCRdb keeps only in-frame clones here, not all; method: immunoSEQ multiplex PCR. The sample lists 90,000 to 150,000 clones; around 90% were seen once. This chain joins TRBV3-1 (or the pseudogene TRBV3-2) and TRBJ2-2, with no clear D. The sequences come from peripheral blood, collected 28 days after the second AZD1222 dose. The receptor comes from an adult who received the AZD1222 COVID-19 vaccine. In DNA form, the CDR3 reads TGTGCCAGCAGCCAATTCCCCGGGGAGCTGTTTTTT. Translating it yields CASSQFPGELFF.